The T cell receptor (beta chain) described here comes from a study of human T cells and chemical hapten exposure. The time point: patch test 2, 6 weeks after DPC sensitization. Treatment given: therapeutic diphenylcyclopropenone sensitization with weekly scalp DPC. TCRdb processed the RACE reads anew with MiXCR; each CDR3 protein has one entry. The sample includes more than 90,000 distinct CDR3 sequences, about an eighth of them seen just once. CDR1 and CDR2 (germline): SGHTA, FQGNSA. This CDR3 has 14 residues. J gave up 9 bases and V 0 bases, and 5 bases lay outside the gene matches. Study-level findings and limits: TCRs whose frequency exceeded 1 in 1000 remained the same following DPC sensitization.

This clonotype was seen only a few times. Its antigen is undetermined. The receptor's source is a middle-aged woman with alopecia areata. Some clones in this sample may be carry-over from other donors' samples. The rearrangement links TRBV7-2 to TRBJ2-3; 8 bases are a match to TRBD1. Source: whole blood, taken in connection with sensitization to the hapten diphenylcyclopropenone (DPC). The CDR3 sequence: CASSLAGQVSTQYF. CDR3 bases: TGTGCCAGCAGCTTAGCGGGACAGGTGTCAACGCAGTATTTT.